This record looks at one T cell receptor (beta chain) sequence and its context. Clones were sequenced by immunoSEQ multiplex PCR, and TCRdb holds only the in-frame ones, with some missing. Altogether tens of thousands of clones are present, roughly 80% being singletons, with the ten largest covering more than 6.5%. This entry comes from a study of OX40 agonist ivuxolimab in advanced cancers. The sequence derives from an adult with an advanced solid tumor such as melanoma, head and neck, liver or kidney cancer. This specimen consisted of CD4+ or CD8+ T cells sorted from blood, obtained in a trial of the OX40 agonist ivuxolimab.

CDR3 bases: TGTGCCAGCAGCCCACTCCAGGGGACAGTGGCCTACGAGCAGTACTTC. This codes for CASSPLQGTVAYEQYF. The chain combines TRBV11-2 with TRBJ2-7, with 7 bases identical to TRBD1. Germline CDR1 reads SGHAT; CDR2 reads FQNNGV. The trim removed 5 bases at V and 2 bases at J, leaving 12 bases unmatched. The CDR3 totals 16 residues.